Below, 24 T cell receptor beta chains from the same sample are listed, as sequenced in a study of beta chain features in type 1 diabetes. The entirety of the isolated RNA underwent reverse transcription, so expressed TCRB transcripts were sequenced. Only in-frame clones appear in the TCRdb table, and some are missing; sequencing was by immunoSEQ multiplex PCR. The sample contains 390,000 or so clones, 11% to 15% of which appear only once. The sample taken for sequencing was naive CD4+ T cells from blood. These receptors all come from a man aged 25-40 years in good health.

The chain joins TRBV7-4 to TRBJ2-4, with a weak D call TRBD2 (6 bases). Between the trimmed V and J ends, which lost 3 bases and 0 bases, there was a span of 18 bases. CDR1 is SGHVT and CDR2 is SQSDAQ in the germline V gene. The CDR3 runs to 18 residues. CDR3 nucleotide sequence: TGTGCCAGCAGCTTTGACCGGGACTCCCTCCTAGCCAAAAACATTCAGTACTTC. Translated: CASSFDRDSLLAKNIQYF.

V and J are TRBV29-1 and TRBJ2-5; D call uncertain. The CDR3 has 11 amino acids. V lost 3 bases to trimming and J lost 4 bases, with 6 bases between them. Germline lookup yields CDR1 SQVTM and CDR2 ANQGSEA. The DNA of the CDR3 is TGCAGCGTTGACAATTTAGAGACCCAGTACTTC. Translation: CSVDNLETQYF.

The chain couples TRBV19 to TRBJ2-1; TRBD2 matches at 10 bases. Unmatched junction bases numbered 11, after V lost 5 bases and J lost 7 bases. This CDR3 contains 16 residues. Germline V CDR1 and CDR2: LNHDA, SQIVND (reference sequence). CDR3 in amino acids: CASSLPGAGGQNEQFF. DNA of the CDR3: TGTGCCAGTAGTCTGCCGGGAGCGGGAGGGCAGAATGAGCAGTTCTTC. Filled out from reference TRBV19 and TRBJ2-1, the complete variable domain reads DGGITQSPKYLFRKEGQNVTLSCEQNLNHDAMYWYRQDPGQGLRLIYYSQIVNDFQKGDIAEGYSVSREKKESFPLTVTSAQKNPTAFYLCASSLPGAGGQNEQFFGPGTRLTVL.

The chain has TRBV29-1 and TRBJ2-7; either TRBD1 or TRBD2 may supply D (6 bases each). The germline V gene has CDR1 SQVTM and CDR2 ANQGSEA. Between the trimmed V and J ends, which lost 3 bases and 6 bases, there was a span of 12 bases. This CDR3 spans 12 amino acids. The CDR3 here is CSVDVGGREQYF. CDR3 bases: TGCAGCGTTGACGTCGGGGGCCGCGAGCAGTACTTC.

The rearrangement joins TRBV7-6 to TRBJ2-3; no clear D gene. The length of the CDR3 is 15 residues. The germline CDR1 and CDR2 sequences are SGHVS and FNYEAQ. The ends were cut back, 3 bases at V and 10 bases at J, with 20 bases in the middle. The CDR3 region is CASSLSATNAVPQYF. The CDR3 DNA sequence: TGTGCCAGCAGCTTGTCTGCCACGAACGCCGTACCGCAGTATTTT.

V usage is TRBV18 and J usage is TRBJ2-2; unclear D gene. The CDR3 is made up of 16 amino acids. The ends were cut back, 6 bases at V and 6 bases at J, with 20 bases in the middle. CDR1 and CDR2 (germline): KGHSH, LQKENI. Here the CDR3 DNA reads TGTGCCAGCTCTCCGTTTTTGCCCAATTTTCCCGGGGAGCTGTTTTTT. Translation gives CASSPFLPNFPGELFF.

This clone was recorded a few times. The CDR3 DNA reads as TGTGCCATCAGTGAATGGGACAATGAGCAGTTCTTC. This gives the protein CAISEWDNEQFF. The rearrangement links TRBV10-3 to TRBJ2-1; D unresolved. This CDR3 region has 12 residues. V was trimmed by 3 bases and J by 5 bases, leaving 5 bases between them. Germline lookup yields CDR1 ENHRY and CDR2 SYGVKD.

The table lists this clone with a few counts. This rearrangement joins TRBV5-5 to TRBJ2-4, with D perhaps TRBD1 (6 bases). Trimming removed 6 bases from V and 0 bases from J, with 10 bases in between. This CDR3 has 14 amino acids. The germline CDR1 and CDR2 sequences are SGHKS and YYEKEE (reference sequence). This CDR3 reads CASTTGLAKNIQYF. The CDR3 coding sequence is TGTGCCAGCACTACAGGGTTAGCCAAAAACATTCAGTACTTC.

This clone was seen a few times. V is TRBV29-1 and J is TRBJ2-3; unclear D gene. This CDR3 has 11 amino acids. The germline V gene has CDR1 SQVTM and CDR2 ANQGSEA. V shed 1 base and J shed 8 bases, with 7 bases lying between them. The CDR3 loop reads CSVEAGITQYF. The CDR3 DNA follows: TGCAGCGTTGAAGCAGGAATTACGCAGTATTTT.

The J gene is TRBJ2-2, the V gene TRBV7-9; a weak D match, TRBD1 (6 bases). The V end lost 5 bases, the J end lost 1 base, and 11 bases lay between the germline ends. CDR3 length: 15 residues. Germline CDR1 and CDR2: SEHNR and FQNEAQ (reference sequence). CDR3 sequence reads: CASSPQGRNTGELFF. CDR3 coding DNA: TGTGCCAGCAGCCCACAGGGCCGGAACACCGGGGAGCTGTTTTTT.

This chain uses TRBV11-2 with TRBJ2-7, with D possibly TRBD2 on 5 matching bases. The CDR3 runs 14 residues. Germline V gene data show CDR1 as SGHAT and CDR2 as FQNNGV. Trimming removed 3 bases at V and 4 bases at J, with 13 bases between. CDR3 in DNA: TGTGCCAGCAGCTTGCAGGAGGTAGGATACGAGCAGTACTTC. This codes for CASSLQEVGYEQYF.

The table lists this clone with a few counts. Other DNA sequences in the sample encode the same CDR3. The V gene is TRBV29-1, the J gene TRBJ2-3; D is undetermined. CDR3 length: 12 residues. Trimming took 3 bases from V and 4 from J, leaving 8 bases between them. The germline gives CDR1 SQVTM, CDR2 ANQGSEA. CDR3 residues: CSVEGGADTQYF. The CDR3 nucleotides are TGCAGCGTTGAGGGTGGAGCAGATACGCAGTATTTT.

The chain employs TRBV5-6 and TRBJ2-1, with 9 bases fitting TRBD1. The CDR3 extends over 15 amino acids. Germline values: CDR1 SGHDT, CDR2 YYEEEE. Trimming at V came to 4 bases and at J to 2 bases, leaving 4 bases not matched to a gene. CDR3 loop: CASSTGQGPYNEQFF. CDR3 coding DNA: TGTGCCAGCAGCACGGGACAGGGCCCCTACAATGAGCAGTTCTTC.

This clone was observed at least ten times. V usage is TRBV7-2 and J usage is TRBJ2-7; D uncertain. Germline-derived CDR1 and CDR2 are SGHTA and FQGNSA. The CDR3 totals 14 residues. V lost 1 base, J lost 6 bases, and 13 bases lay in between. The CDR3 coding sequence is TGTGCCAGCAGCTTAGTATCGGCAGGTCTCGAGCAGTACTTC. Protein sequence: CASSLVSAGLEQYF.

The V gene is TRBV5-4, the J gene TRBJ2-5; D might be TRBD2 (6 bases). Germline-derived CDR1 and CDR2 are SGHNT and YYREEE (reference sequence). CDR3 length equals 15 residues. Trimming pared 4 bases from V and 1 base from J, leaving 14 bases between. The CDR3 DNA reads as TGTGCCAGCAGCACCCGGTTGGGGGGCCAAGAGACCCAGTACTTC. Protein sequence: CASSTRLGGQETQYF.

CDR3 sequence (DNA): TGTGCCAGCAGCGTAGCTACGGACAGACCCCAAGAGACCCAGTACTTC. It translates to CASSVATDRPQETQYF. This chain uses TRBV9 with TRBJ2-5; D possibly corresponds to TRBD1 (6 bases). V was cut by 0 bases and J by 1 base, with 13 bases left in between. The germline CDR1 and CDR2 sequences are SGDLS and YYNGEE. This CDR3 is 16 amino acids long.

The chain links TRBV18 to TRBJ2-7; D possibly uses TRBD1 or TRBD2 (5 bases each). Germline CDR1 is KGHSH and CDR2 is LQKENI. The CDR3 is 14 amino acids. V lost 3 bases and J lost 2, with 11 bases in between. CDR3 in amino acids: CASSPAKGPYEQYV. The CDR3 region has the DNA TGTGCCAGCTCACCGGCGAAGGGACCCTACGAGCAGTACGTC.

This clone was counted a few times. The rearrangement links TRBV9 to TRBJ2-1; no clear D. Germline CDR1 is SGDLS and CDR2 is YYNGEE. The germline V and J ends were trimmed by 0 bases and 8 bases, with 12 bases remaining between them. There are 14 residues in the CDR3. The CDR3, as DNA: TGTGCCAGCAGCGTAGGCAGCATGGTCTATGAGCAGTTCTTC. As protein: CASSVGSMVYEQFF. Full variable domain (missing parts from reference TRBV9 and TRBJ2-1): DSGVTQTPKHLITATGQRVTLRCSPRSGDLSVYWYQQSLDQGLQFLIQYYNGEERAKGNILERFSAQQFPDLHSELNLSSLELGDSALYFCASSVGSMVYEQFFGPGTRLTVL.

The chain uses TRBV7-3 and TRBJ2-1; 8 nucleotides align to TRBD2. The CDR3 loop spans 15 amino acids. Germline V gene sequence: CDR1 SGHTA, CDR2 FQGTGA. The V and J ends lost 5 bases and 6 bases, in that order; junction bases with no gene match: 9. CDR3 sequence (DNA): TGTGCCAGCAGCCCGTTAGCGGGAACGCGCAATGAGCAGTTCTTC. It encodes CASSPLAGTRNEQFF. The whole variable domain, filled in from reference TRBV7-3 and TRBJ2-1, reads GAGVSQTPSNKVTEKGKYVELRCDPISGHTALYWYRQSLGQGPEFLIYFQGTGAADDSGLPNDRFFAVRPEGSVSTLKIQRTERGDSAVYLCASSPLAGTRNEQFFGPGTRLTVL.

The J gene is TRBJ2-3, the V gene TRBV20-1; D not certain. CDR3 length: 11 residues. Trimming stripped 5 bases from V and 9 bases from J, with 12 bases between. Germline assignment: CDR1 DFQATT and CDR2 SNEGSKA (reference sequence). In DNA form, the CDR3 reads TGCAGTGCTGACGTGACGGCGACGCAGTATTTT. Translated, it gives CSADVTATQYF.

The V and J genes are TRBV14 and TRBJ2-7; perhaps TRBD1 as D (5 bases). CDR3 length: 13 residues. V shed 1 base and J shed 6 bases, with 10 bases lying between them. CDR1 is SGHDN and CDR2 is FVKESK in the germline V gene. The CDR3 bases are TGTGCCAGCAGCCAAGTCTTGGGGCTCGAGCAGTACTTC. Its translation: CASSQVLGLEQYF.

The J gene is TRBJ1-1, the V gene TRBV29-1; 7 nucleotides match TRBD1. Germline CDR1 SQVTM, CDR2 ANQGSEA. The junction had 19 bases not matched to a gene; V was cut back by 3 bases and J by 3 bases. CDR3 length: 18 residues. CDR3 sequence: CSVDADLTGPLSDTEAFF. CDR3 DNA sequence: TGCAGCGTTGATGCAGATCTGACAGGGCCACTATCGGACACTGAAGCTTTCTTT.

The J gene is TRBJ2-1, the V gene TRBV9; D might be TRBD1 (6 bases). Per the germline V gene, CDR1 is SGDLS and CDR2 is YYNGEE. The CDR3 is made up of 14 amino acids. V lost 4 bases and J lost 5, with 13 bases in between. The DNA for the CDR3 is TGTGCCAGCAGCTCCCAGGGGCTACACAATGAGCAGTTCTTC. Its protein is CASSSQGLHNEQFF.

The genes are TRBV10-3 and TRBJ2-3, with 7 bases lining up with TRBD2. Germline CDR1 is ENHRY and CDR2 is SYGVKD. This CDR3 contains 15 residues. The ends lost 2 bases at V and 5 bases at J; junction bases unmatched: 7. CDR3 in DNA: TGTGCCATCAGTGAGACCAACCCGGGGGGAGATACGCAGTATTTT. Protein sequence: CAISETNPGGDTQYF.